The clone carrying this TCR beta chain was picked up a small number of times. Its target is unknown. The data were taken from a study of cytomegalovirus exposure and HLA in healthy donors. General observations from the study: A later analysis linked a missense DCLRE1C variant to TCR beta V- and J-gene trimming. Links to common viral pathogens appeared, in a later analysis, for several of the most significant clusters.

The CDR3 consists of 17 residues. Germline CDR1 is MDHEN and CDR2 is SYDVKM. Trimming cost V 7 bases and J 3 bases, with 24 bases left between them. Donors consisted of healthy bone marrow donors. Though probably carrying unrecorded immune exposures, donors were nominally healthy at sampling. 60 Vbeta and 13 Jbeta primers were used in PCR. The protocol was immunoSEQ multiplex PCR, while the TCRdb copy is restricted to in-frame clones and leaves out a portion. Among about 180,000 clones listed, less than 85% were seen once. This clonotype originated in a boy between 2 and 15 years old in good health and CMV-seronegative. Sequences were obtained from PBMCs. The chain uses TRBV28 and TRBJ1-1; a possible D gene is TRBD1 (6 bases). The CDR3 bases are TGTGCCAGCACTAGCTTAGGCAGGGGATTCATAGACACTGAAGCTTTCTTT. Amino acids: CASTSLGRGFIDTEAFF.